This TCR beta chain was obtained from a study of early T cells in non-severe SARS-CoV-2 infection. Individual cDNA molecules received unique molecular identifiers. A single record per CDR3 protein comes from TCRdb applying MiXCR to the 5' RACE reads. The table lists some 54,000 distinct CDR3 sequences, roughly 10% of them singletons. This clonotype was found many times. CDR3 length equals 14 residues. Germline V lookup: CDR1 GTSNPN, CDR2 SVGIG (reference sequence). V shed 7 bases, J shed 0 bases, and the junction held 6 bases outside the gene matches. The genes are TRBV30 and TRBJ2-1; TRBD2 aligns across 7 bases. Material: whole blood. This TCR was recovered from an adult who was a healthcare worker with PCR-confirmed SARS-CoV-2 infection or an uninfected control (not recorded which). This CDR3 is CAFTSDSSYNEQFF. Written as DNA, the CDR3 is TGTGCCTTTACTAGCGACAGCTCCTACAATGAGCAGTTCTTC. The full variable domain, with the rest looked up from reference TRBV30 and TRBJ2-1, is SQTIHQWPATLVQPVGSPLSLECTVEGTSNPNLYWYRQAAGRGLQLLFYSVGIGQISSEVPQNLSASRPQDRQFILSSKKLLLSDSGFYLCAFTSDSSYNEQFFGPGTRLTVL.